This record covers a single T cell receptor beta chain. The entry originates in a study of cytomegalovirus exposure and HLA in healthy donors. Donors in the study were healthy people who gave bone marrow. The PCR contained 60 Vbeta and 13 Jbeta primers. TCRdb's table, derived via immunoSEQ multiplex PCR, lists solely in-frame clones and lacks some. The sample's table shows about 41,000 clones. Germline CDR1 is SGHTA and CDR2 is FQGTGA. The V end lost 1 base, the J end lost 5 bases, and 11 bases lay between the germline ends. CDR3 length: 14 amino acids. V usage is TRBV7-3 and J usage is TRBJ2-5, with D possibly being TRBD2 (5 bases). The sample was PBMCs. This receptor was obtained from a man younger than 45 in good health and CMV-seronegative. The CDR3: CASSLNSGYETQYF. DNA of the CDR3: TGTGCCAGCAGCTTAAATTCGGGATACGAGACCCAGTACTTC.